Listed below are T cell receptor beta chains from one sample, sequenced in a study of T cells in narcolepsy. TCRdb keeps only in-frame clones here, not all; method: immunoSEQ multiplex PCR. The sample has more than 30,000 clones, about four fifths seen once. The source material was CD45RA- memory CD4+ T cells from PBMCs. Receptors were obtained from a human donor with narcolepsy. The CDR3 runs from the conserved cysteine through the conserved F or W. A D gene is named only where the DNA matches it firmly. Only part of the rows carry a size: once, few, many, or a class if the clone is expanded.

d_gene | j_gene | abundance | len | v_gene | CDR3nt | CDR3aa
- | TRBJ1-6 | - | 17 | TRBV9 | TGTGCCAGCAGCGTAGCTAGGAGGGCAGGGGCTAATTCACCCCTCCACTTT | CASSVARRAGANSPLHF
- | TRBJ1-5 | - | 13 | TRBV18 | TGTGCCAGCTCACCGGCGAGCAATCAGCCCCAGCATTTT | CASSPASNQPQHF
TRBD1 | TRBJ1-5 | - | 14 | TRBV28 | TGTGCCAGCAGCAAACAGGGGGGAGGTCAGCCCCAGCATTTT | CASSKQGGGQPQHF
TRBD1 | TRBJ1-2 | few | 15 | TRBV5-4 | TGTGCCAGCAGCTTCGGACAGGGCCCTAACTATGGCTACACCTTC | CASSFGQGPNYGYTF
- | TRBJ2-7 | - | 12 | TRBV19 | TGTGCCAGTAGTGCGGGTACCTACGAGCAGTACTTC | CASSAGTYEQYF
- | TRBJ2-1 | - | 16 | TRBV4-3 | TGCGCCAGCAGCCAATCCCAGGTGGGCAATTACAATGAGCAGTTCTTC | CASSQSQVGNYNEQFF
- | TRBJ1-1 | - | 14 | TRBV7-8 | TGTGCCAGCAGCTTAGGGGGCAGGAACACTGAAGCTTTCTTT | CASSLGGRNTEAFF
- | TRBJ2-1 | - | 14 | TRBV18 | TGTGCCAGCTCACCACCGAGCACCCTCAATGAGCAGTTCTTC | CASSPPSTLNEQFF
- | TRBJ1-2 | - | 15 | TRBV9 | TGTGCCAGCAGCTCCCGACAGGCGGGTAACTATGGCTACACCTTC | CASSSRQAGNYGYTF
- | TRBJ2-7 | - | 16 | TRBV7-3 | TGTGCCAGCAGCTTAATGGGAGGGGGCAATTTTTACGAGCAGTACTTC | CASSLMGGGNFYEQYF
- | TRBJ2-5 | few | 13 | TRBV18 | TGTGCCAGCTCACCACGCCATGAAGAGACCCAGTACTTC | CASSPRHEETQYF
TRBD1 | TRBJ2-2 | - | 16 | TRBV4-1 | TGCGCCAGCAGAATAACAGGGGGCGGCCAGGCCGGGGAGCTGTTTTTT | CASRITGGGQAGELFF
- | TRBJ2-3 | once | 15 | TRBV9 | TGTGCCAGCAGCGCAACCTGGCTAGGGACAGATACGCAGTATTTT | CASSATWLGTDTQYF
TRBD1 | TRBJ2-7 | - | 15 | TRBV5-6 | TGTGCCAGCAGCTTGTCCGGGACAGGAGACTACGAGCAGTACTTC | CASSLSGTGDYEQYF
- | TRBJ1-4 | few | 14 | TRBV9 | TGTGCCAGCAGCGTGGCTGCCGGGGGTGAAAAACTGTTTTTT | CASSVAAGGEKLFF
TRBD1 | TRBJ1-3 | - | 16 | TRBV9 | TGTGCCAGCAGCACTTCCCCGGGACAGGGAGAAAACACCATATATTTT | CASSTSPGQGENTIYF
TRBD2 | TRBJ2-5 | few | 15 | TRBV28 | TGTGCCAGCAGTTTAGCGGGGGGGTCCAAAGAGACCCAGTACTTC | CASSLAGGSKETQYF
- | TRBJ2-7 | few | 13 | TRBV7-2 | TGTGCCAGCAGCGGGGGGCGGCAGAGTGGAAAGTACTTC | CASSGGRQSGKYF
- | TRBJ1-5 | - | 13 | TRBV6-5 | TGTGCCAGCAGTTACCGGCCGAATCAGCCCCAGCATTTT | CASSYRPNQPQHF
TRBD1 | TRBJ1-1 | - | 16 | TRBV10-3 | TGTGCCATCAGCCGCGCAGGGGGTACGTTGAACACTGAAGCTTTCTTT | CAISRAGGTLNTEAFF
- | TRBJ2-1 | - | 15 | TRBV10-3 | TGTGCCATCGCCCAAAGCCAACTGGGAAACAATGAGCAGTTCTTC | CAIAQSQLGNNEQFF
TRBD2 | TRBJ2-4 | - | 16 | TRBV27 | TGTGCCAGCAGTTTATTGGCGCGGGGGGAGGGAAACATTCAGTACTTC | CASSLLARGEGNIQYF
TRBD2 | TRBJ2-1 | - | 15 | TRBV7-9 | TGTGCCAGCAGGTTAGCGGGGGGGCCCGGGAATGAGCAGTTCTTC | CASRLAGGPGNEQFF